These 19 T cell receptor beta chains came from one sample sequenced in a study of shared clonotypes between healthy human individuals. Clones were read by immunoSEQ multiplex PCR, and TCRdb kept only the in-frame ones, dropping some. In the table there are approximately 740,000 clones, approximately 74% of which are singletons. The sequencing sample was made of memory CD4+ T cells sorted from blood. Sample subset: CD45RA-negative fraction. These receptors originate from a woman in her twenties or thirties in good health.

V usage is TRBV7-9 and J usage is TRBJ1-5; D is unclear. The CDR3 is 13 residues long. V was shortened by 1 base and J by 7 bases, with 8 bases between the two germline ends. The germline gives CDR1 SEHNR, CDR2 FQNEAQ (reference sequence). Here the CDR3 DNA reads TGTGCCAGCAGCTTAGAATTTTCGCAGCCCCAGCATTTT. This codes for CASSLEFSQPQHF. Supplemented by reference TRBV7-9 and TRBJ1-5, the full variable domain reads DTGVSQNPRHKITKRGQNVTFRCDPISEHNRLYWYRQTLGQGPEFLTYFQNEAQLEKSRLLSDRFSAERPKGSFSTLEIQRTEQGDSAMYLCASSLEFSQPQHFGDGTRLSIL.

The genes are TRBV5-6 and TRBJ1-2; 9 bases line up with TRBD1. V lost 1 base and J lost 4; bases outside the gene matches: 2. The germline V gene encodes CDR1 SGHDT and CDR2 YYEEEE. The CDR3 is made up of 14 amino acids. The CDR3 bases are TGTGCCAGCAGCTTGCGACAGGGGGGCTATGGCTACACCTTC. It specifies CASSLRQGGYGYTF.

The chain carries TRBV5-1 and TRBJ2-1, with 9 bases lining up with TRBD2. Trimming took 0 bases from V and 5 from J; bases not matched to a gene: 3. The CDR3 totals 15 residues. Germline V gene data show CDR1 as SGHRS and CDR2 as YFSETQ. In DNA, the CDR3 is TGCGCCAGCAGCTTGGGACTAGCGGTAAACAATGAGCAGTTCTTC. Amino acid sequence: CASSLGLAVNNEQFF.

The table lists this clone with a count of one. The rearrangement joins TRBV5-1 to TRBJ2-2, with TRBD1 matching 7 bases. This CDR3 spans 16 amino acids. Germline V gives CDR1 SGHRS, CDR2 YFSETQ. The ends lost 4 bases at V and 6 bases at J; junction bases unmatched: 12. CDR3 amino acids: CASSQTDRDGAGELFF. The CDR3 DNA reads as TGCGCCAGCAGCCAAACCGACAGGGATGGGGCCGGGGAGCTGTTTTTT.

This clone was counted a single time. This sequence joins TRBV5-1 and TRBJ2-5, with 7 positions matching TRBD1. The CDR3 runs to 14 residues. From germline, CDR1 is SGHRS and CDR2 YFSETQ. Trimming cost V 7 bases and J 2 bases; bases outside gene matches: 8. CDR3 protein: CASQTGSTQETQYF. The DNA for the CDR3 is TGCGCCAGCCAGACAGGGTCGACGCAAGAGACCCAGTACTTC.

The V and J genes are TRBV6-1 and TRBJ2-2; 11 bases are a match to TRBD2. The CDR3 sequence is 15 residues long. The junction had 6 bases not matched to a gene; V was cut back by 8 bases and J by 4 bases. Germline V gives CDR1 MNHNS, CDR2 SASEGT. DNA of the CDR3: TGTGCCAGCGGGGTGGGGACTAGCGGCACCGGGGAGCTGTTTTTT. Its protein is CASGVGTSGTGELFF.

This clone was observed many times. The rearrangement uses TRBV5-4 and TRBJ2-2; 7 bases are a match to TRBD2. Germline CDR1 is SGHNT and CDR2 is YYREEE (reference sequence). The CDR3 covers 14 residues. J was trimmed by 7 bases and V by 3 bases; bases with no gene match: 6. DNA for the CDR3: TGTGCCAGCAGCTCGCGGGAGTACGGCGGGGAGCTGTTTTTT. Its protein product is CASSSREYGGELFF.

The genes are TRBV2 and TRBJ2-7; D may be TRBD2 (6 bases). This CDR3 comprises 15 residues. V dropped 1 base and J dropped 7 bases, with 17 bases sitting between them. Germline CDR1 reads SNHLY; CDR2 reads FYNNEI. CDR3 sequence reads: CASSEVRRGSGEQYF. CDR3 coding DNA: TGTGCCAGCAGTGAAGTCAGGAGGGGTTCGGGAGAGCAGTACTTC.

The chain employs TRBV7-2 and TRBJ1-4, with D maybe TRBD1 (5 bases). V was trimmed by 4 bases and J by 8 bases, leaving 17 bases between them. From germline, CDR1 is SGHTA and CDR2 FQGNSA. The length of the CDR3 is 15 residues. The CDR3 region has the DNA TGTGCCAGCAGCTCTCTCAGGGCCGCGGGGGAAAAACTGTTTTTT. This translates into CASSSLRAAGEKLFF.

The chain links TRBV7-9 to TRBJ1-4, with D possibly being TRBD1 (6 bases). Trimming stripped 8 bases from V and 6 bases from J, with 13 bases between. CDR1 and CDR2 from the germline V gene are SEHNR and FQNEAQ (reference sequence). This CDR3 has 13 amino acids. CDR3 coding DNA: TGTGCCAGCGGTCGAGGGGGGTATGAAAAACTGTTTTTT. It encodes CASGRGGYEKLFF.

The chain couples TRBV30 to TRBJ1-5; D is perhaps TRBD1 (5 bases). The CDR3 covers 13 residues. The V end lost 2 bases, the J end lost 5 bases, and 10 bases lay between the germline ends. The V gene's germline CDR1 is GTSNPN and CDR2 SVGIG (reference sequence). The CDR3, as DNA: TGTGCCTGGAGTCCTGGGGGGGATCAGCCCCAGCATTTT. Translating it yields CAWSPGGDQPQHF.

In the case of this clone: Other DNA sequences in the sample encode the same CDR3. The genes are TRBV27 and TRBJ1-2; D uncertain. This CDR3 comprises 12 residues. Germline loops: CDR1 MNHEY, CDR2 SMNVEV (reference sequence). Trimming cost V 5 bases and J 8 bases, with 12 bases left between them. Here the CDR3 DNA reads TGTGCCAGCAGTCCCCTGGGAGGGGGCTACACCTTC. It is translated as CASSPLGGGYTF.

The chain carries TRBV29-1 and TRBJ2-3, with TRBD2 matching over 12 bases. The CDR3 consists of 14 residues. CDR1 is SQVTM, CDR2 ANQGSEA, per germline. Trimming took 6 bases from V and 5 from J; bases not matched to a gene: 6. As DNA, the CDR3 is TGCAGCGTGACTAGCGGGAGCTTTGGAGATACGCAGTATTTT. Translating gives CSVTSGSFGDTQYF.

The table lists this clone with a few counts. A much larger clone differs by one base, so this may be a read error. Other nucleotide sequences from this sample produce the same CDR3. The chain links TRBV5-1 to TRBJ2-1; 9 positions agree with TRBD2. Trimming removed 1 base from V and 4 bases from J; junction bases left unmatched: 3. CDR1 SGHRS and CDR2 YFSETQ come from the germline V gene. The CDR3 loop spans 15 amino acids. The CDR3 is CASSLSSGNYNEQFF. The CDR3 DNA follows: TGCGCCAGCAGCTTGTCTAGCGGGAATTACAATGAGCAGTTCTTC.

In this sample, this clone turned up many times. Other nucleotide sequences in the sample specify the same CDR3. The rearrangement links TRBV5-1 to TRBJ2-1, with D maybe TRBD2 (6 bases). This CDR3 region has 15 residues. Trimming cost V 0 bases and J 3 bases, with 10 bases left between them. Germline V gives CDR1 SGHRS, CDR2 YFSETQ. The CDR3 sequence is CASSLDSGNYNEQFF. The CDR3 bases are TGCGCCAGCAGCTTGGATAGCGGTAACTACAATGAGCAGTTCTTC.

This clone has only one observation. This sequence joins TRBV19 and TRBJ2-2, with a tentative D call TRBD2 (5 bases). Trimming removed 1 base at V and 6 bases at J, with 21 bases between. Germline V gene data show CDR1 as LNHDA and CDR2 as SQIVND (reference sequence). The CDR3 covers 18 residues. CDR3 in amino acids: CASSIVRTGIYGPGELFF. As DNA, the CDR3 is TGTGCCAGTAGTATAGTCCGGACCGGGATTTACGGTCCCGGGGAGCTGTTTTTT.

In its sample, this clone was seen once. The chain uses TRBV5-6 and TRBJ1-4; the D gene is possibly TRBD1 (5 bases). V lost 2 bases and J lost 6, with 14 bases in between. The CDR3 runs 15 residues. Germline V gene lookup returns CDR1 SGHDT and CDR2 YYEEEE. The CDR3 reads CASSLSGQDHEKLFF. Here the CDR3 DNA reads TGTGCCAGCAGCTTATCGGGGCAGGATCATGAAAAACTGTTTTTT.

The V call is TRBV29-1, the J call TRBJ2-5; D gene ambiguous. The J call could be wrong; TRBJ2-7 is a better fit for the DNA end. Germline CDR1 and CDR2: SQVTM and ANQGSEA. CDR3 length: 13 amino acids. This CDR3 reads CSVVKGSSYEQYF. The CDR3, as DNA: TGCAGCGTTGTAAAGGGATCCTCCTACGAGCAGTACTTC.

This chain uses TRBV29-1 with TRBJ1-1; tentative D call: TRBD1 (6 bases). V was shortened by 6 bases and J by 4 bases, with 24 bases between the two germline ends. Germline lookup yields CDR1 SQVTM and CDR2 ANQGSEA. This CDR3 has 16 amino acids. The CDR3 reads CSVQTGTPRGATEAFF. The CDR3 DNA reads TGCAGCGTCCAGACCGGGACACCCAGGGGAGCCACTGAAGCTTTCTTT.